Below are 8 T cell receptor beta chains sequenced from a single sample in a study of beta chain features in type 1 diabetes. Expressed TCRB transcripts were sequenced, since all the RNA that had been isolated was reverse transcribed. Repertoires were generated with immunoSEQ multiplex PCR, while TCRdb's copy carries only in-frame clones and drops some. The sample contains 680,000 or so clones, roughly an eighth of which appear only once. Whole-study results and caveats: Researchers report that Type 1 diabetes patients had moderately but significantly shorter TCRB CDR3s across all four CD4+ subsets.

These receptors' antigens are unknown. What was sequenced was naive CD4+ T cells from blood. These receptor sequences come from a young man with type 1 diabetes.

This clone was observed a few times. The rearrangement links TRBV19 to TRBJ2-2; 12 bases map to TRBD1. The germline CDR1 and CDR2 sequences are LNHDA and SQIVND (reference sequence). CDR3 length: 14 residues. Trimming at V came to 9 bases and at J to 6 bases, leaving 5 bases not matched to a gene. The CDR3 nucleotides read TGTGCCAGCCGGGACAGGGGGCAAGCCGGGGAGCTGTTTTTT. This encodes CASRDRGQAGELFF.

Only a few counts were recorded for this clone. The chain carries TRBV4-1 and TRBJ1-5, with 8 positions matching TRBD1. This CDR3 has 16 amino acids. Germline V lookup: CDR1 MGHRA, CDR2 YSYEKL. The V segment lost 8 bases and the J segment 1 base; nucleotides outside the gene matches: 10. The CDR3 DNA reads as TGCGCCAGCGCCAGGACAGGGCCTTTGAGCAATCAGCCCCAGCATTTT. Translated, it gives CASARTGPLSNQPQHF.

This clone has only a few counts. In the same sample, other DNA sequences code for this CDR3. The rearrangement links TRBV30 to TRBJ2-3; D ambiguous. CDR1 and CDR2 (germline): GTSNPN, SVGIG (reference sequence). This CDR3 has 13 amino acids. Trimming shortened V by 1 base and J by 0 bases, and 5 bases separated the two germline ends. CDR3: CAWSGQSTDTQYF. CDR3 nucleotide sequence: TGTGCCTGGAGTGGGCAGAGCACAGATACGCAGTATTTT.

This rearrangement joins TRBV5-6 to TRBJ1-2, with 8 bases that match TRBD1. Germline CDR1 is SGHDT and CDR2 is YYEEEE. The CDR3 runs 12 residues. V lost 8 bases to trimming and J lost 4 bases; unmatched junction nucleotides: 4. CDR3 DNA: TGTGCCAGTACGGACAGGGTCTATGGCTACACCTTC. Protein sequence: CASTDRVYGYTF.

The chain joins TRBV21-1 to TRBJ2-1. TRBV21-1 is a pseudogene segment. The CDR3 loop spans 16 amino acids. The CDR3 DNA follows: TGTGCCAGCAGCAAAGTCCTCTTCCAAGGTTACAATGAGCAGTTCTTC. As protein: CASSKVLFQGYNEQFF.

This clone was found many times. Here the CDR3 DNA reads TGTGCCAGCAGCTTCGTTGGCACAGATACGCAGTATTTT. It is translated as CASSFVGTDTQYF. The genes are TRBV7-9 and TRBJ2-3, with unresolved D. Germline CDR1 is SEHNR and CDR2 is FQNEAQ (reference sequence). Trimming cost V 3 bases and J 1 base, with 5 bases left between them. The length of the CDR3 is 13 residues.

The V gene is TRBV29-1, the J gene TRBJ2-1, with D maybe TRBD2 (5 bases). Per germline, CDR1 SQVTM and CDR2 ANQGSEA. The CDR3 has 11 amino acids. V was shortened by 5 bases and J by 9 bases, with 11 bases between the two germline ends. The CDR3 spells CSVISRGEQFF. Written as DNA, the CDR3 is TGCAGCGTTATAAGTCGGGGTGAGCAGTTCTTC.

The table lists this clone with a few counts. This chain joins TRBV10-2 and TRBJ2-2; TRBD1 matches at 8 bases. The CDR3 is made up of 15 amino acids. The trim removed 6 bases at V and 5 bases at J, leaving 8 bases unmatched. Germline CDR1 WSHSY, CDR2 SAAADI. CDR3 DNA: TGCGCCAGCAGGACCAGGGGGCGCGGTACCGGGGAGCTGTTTTTT. This translates into CASRTRGRGTGELFF.